Listed below are T cell receptor beta chains from one sample, sequenced in a study of immune cell composition in non-small cell lung cancer. Clones were read by immunoSEQ multiplex PCR, and TCRdb kept only the in-frame ones, dropping some. The data show fewer than 4,000 clones, about 82% seen once. Sequenced sample: lung tumor tissue. The source is a human donor with non-small cell lung cancer. The CDR3 runs from the conserved cysteine through the conserved F or W. A D gene is named only where the DNA matches it firmly. Size is stated for part of the rows, as once, few or many counts, or as a class when the clone is expanded.

CASSDRTSGNNEQFF	TGTGCCAGCAGTGACCGTACTAGCGGGAACAATGAGCAGTTCTTC	TRBV2	TRBJ2-1	TRBD2	NA
CASRRTTGTHGYTF	TGTGCCAGCAGACGCACGACAGGGACCCATGGCTACACCTTC	TRBV27	TRBJ1-2	TRBD1	few
CASSLGLAGGTDTQYF	TGTGCCAGCAGTTTAGGGCTAGCGGGAGGCACAGATACGCAGTATTTT	TRBV27	TRBJ2-3	TRBD2	NA
CASSLQGGITPLHF	TGTGCCAGCAGCCTACAGGGAGGGATTACACCCCTCCACTTT	TRBV6-5	TRBJ1-6	NA	NA
CASSSPRGSSSYEQYF	TGTGCCAGCAGTTCCCCCCGGGGATCGAGCTCCTACGAGCAGTACTTC	TRBV28	TRBJ2-7	NA	NA
CASSWGEQGSQQYF	TGCGCCAGCAGCTGGGGGGAACAGGGGAGTCAGCAGTACTTC	TRBV5-1	TRBJ2-7	NA	NA
CASSPGMYKAELTDTQYF	TGCGCCAGCAGCCCCGGGATGTACAAGGCGGAGCTCACAGATACGCAGTATTTT	TRBV5-1	TRBJ2-3	NA	NA
CASSLQGAGEETQYF	TGTGCCAGCAGCCTGCAAGGGGCAGGAGAAGAGACCCAGTACTTC	TRBV5-4	TRBJ2-5	NA	NA
CASHEGMRGPGSQHF	TGTGCCAGCCACGAAGGGATGCGGGGCCCTGGTTCCCAGCATTTT	TRBV28	TRBJ1-5	NA	NA
CSATSTDTQYF	TGCAGCGCCACAAGCACAGATACGCAGTATTTT	TRBV29-1	TRBJ2-3	NA	NA
CASSIQQINEKLFF	TGTGCCAGCAGCATACAACAAATTAATGAAAAACTGTTTTTT	TRBV5-4	TRBJ1-4	NA	NA
CASSLLESTDTQYF	TGTGCCAGCAGCTTATTAGAGAGCACAGATACGCAGTATTTT	TRBV7-3	TRBJ2-3	NA	NA
CASRTIPTEAFF	TGTGCCAGCAGGACAATCCCCACTGAAGCTTTCTTT	TRBV28	TRBJ1-1	NA	once
CASSLGLNNQPQHF	TGTGCCAGCAGCTTAGGACTGAACAATCAGCCCCAGCATTTT	TRBV7-2	TRBJ1-5	NA	few
CASSLRQGRTLETQYF	TGTGCCAGCAGCTTAAGACAGGGGCGGACTTTGGAGACCCAGTACTTC	TRBV7-9	TRBJ2-5	TRBD1	NA
CASTPQGGTEAFF	TGTGCCAGCACCCCACAGGGTGGGACTGAAGCTTTCTTT	TRBV6-5	TRBJ1-1	NA	NA
CSVGGDLTSGNEQFF	TGCAGCGTTGGAGGGGACTTAACTAGCGGCAATGAGCAGTTCTTC	TRBV29-1	TRBJ2-1	TRBD2	NA
CAWSVTGTYEQYF	TGTGCCTGGAGTGTAACAGGGACCTACGAGCAGTACTTC	TRBV30	TRBJ2-7	NA	NA
CASWKGIGEKLFF	TGTGCCAGCTGGAAGGGGATAGGTGAAAAACTGTTTTTT	TRBV28	TRBJ1-4	NA	NA